This TCR beta chain is from a study of control samples from healthy donors and cancer patients (dated by TCRdb to between 2020 and 2021). V is shortened by 1 base, J by 7 bases, and the region joining them spans 13 bases. From the cysteine through the phenylalanine, the CDR3 covers 14 amino acids. Only the CDR3 DNA is retained, 42 bases long and in frame from the first base. CDR1 SGHVS and CDR2 FQNEAQ were looked up in the germline V gene. Libraries came from the immunoSEQ multiplex PCR assay. TCRdb took over this immuneACCESS table, retaining in-frame rearrangements with V and J assigned. Such tables are incomplete; in checked studies, under half of the missing clones stem from an unresolved V gene, and the remainder is unexplained. In all, the sample holds around 200,000 clones, and approximately 95% of those were seen once. Almost 1.5% of the sample is in the top ten clones. Turning to this clone: This clone's antigen is unknown. No much larger clone is present one base from it, and per-base qualities are unavailable.

This receptor was taken from a man aged 18 to 35 in good health. Sequencing was done on a sample of blood. The rearrangement joined TRBV7-8 to TRBJ1-2; TRBD1 is a possible D gene, resting on 5 matching bases. The CDR3 amino acid sequence is: CASSLEEGQRGYTF. The DNA is as follows: TGTGCCAGCAGCTTAGAAGAGGGGCAGCGTGGCTACACCTTC.